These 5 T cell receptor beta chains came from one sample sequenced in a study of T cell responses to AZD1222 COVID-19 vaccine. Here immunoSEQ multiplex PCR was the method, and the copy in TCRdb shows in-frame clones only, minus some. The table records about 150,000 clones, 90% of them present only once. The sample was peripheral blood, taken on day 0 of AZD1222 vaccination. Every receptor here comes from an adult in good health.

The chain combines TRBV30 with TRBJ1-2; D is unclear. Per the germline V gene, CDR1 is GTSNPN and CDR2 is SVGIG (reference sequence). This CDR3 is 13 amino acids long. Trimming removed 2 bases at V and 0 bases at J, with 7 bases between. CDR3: CAWSLQPNYGYTF. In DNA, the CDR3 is TGTGCCTGGAGTCTTCAACCTAACTATGGCTACACCTTC.

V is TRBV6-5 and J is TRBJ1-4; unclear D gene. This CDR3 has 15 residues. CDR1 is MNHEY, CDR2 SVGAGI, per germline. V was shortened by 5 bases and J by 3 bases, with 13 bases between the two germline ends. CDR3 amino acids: CASSHGGWSNEKLFF. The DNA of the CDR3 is TGTGCCAGCAGTCACGGCGGGTGGTCTAATGAAAAACTGTTTTTT.

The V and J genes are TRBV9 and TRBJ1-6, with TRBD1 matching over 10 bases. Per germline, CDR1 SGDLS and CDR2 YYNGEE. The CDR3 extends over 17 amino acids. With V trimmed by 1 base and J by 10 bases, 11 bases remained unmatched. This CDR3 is CASSVTVTGTGDSPLHF. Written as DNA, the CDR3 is TGTGCCAGCAGCGTAACGGTGACCGGGACAGGGGACTCACCCCTCCACTTT.

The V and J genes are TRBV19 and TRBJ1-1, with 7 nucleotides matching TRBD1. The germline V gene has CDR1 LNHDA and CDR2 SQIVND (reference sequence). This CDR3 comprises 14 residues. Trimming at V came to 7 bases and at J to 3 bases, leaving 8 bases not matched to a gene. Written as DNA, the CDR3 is TGTGCCAGTACAACAGGGGTGGATCACACTGAAGCTTTCTTT. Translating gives CASTTGVDHTEAFF.

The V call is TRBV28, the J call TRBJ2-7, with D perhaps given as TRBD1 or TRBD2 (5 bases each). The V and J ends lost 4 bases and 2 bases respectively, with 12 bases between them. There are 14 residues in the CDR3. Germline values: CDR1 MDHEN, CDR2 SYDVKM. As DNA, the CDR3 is TGTGCCAGCAGTTCCACCGTGGGGGCCTACGAGCAGTACTTC. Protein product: CASSSTVGAYEQYF. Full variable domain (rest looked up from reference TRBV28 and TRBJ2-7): DVKVTQSSRYLVKRTGEKVFLECVQDMDHENMFWYRQDPGLGLRLIYFSYDVKMKEKGDIPEGYSVSREKKERFSLILESASTNQTSMYLCASSSTVGAYEQYFGPGTRLTVT.